A single sample gave rise to the 5 T cell receptor beta chains below, sequenced in a study of cytotoxic CD8 clonotypes in ibrutinib-treated CLL (dated by TCRdb to 2020 to 2023). The sample's time point label is to be understood as: around 25 months on ibrutinib. Libraries came from the immunoSEQ multiplex PCR assay. TCRdb retrieved this table from immuneACCESS and kept in-frame rearrangements only. Not all clones are present; in checked studies, unresolved V genes account for under half, and no reason is known for the remainder. This sample comprises hundreds of thousands of clones, under 80% of them detected only once. Of the sample, 15% to 17% falls within the top ten clones. The starting material was PBMCs, obtained after 24 months of ibrutinib treatment. All receptors come from a human donor with chronic lymphocytic leukemia.

This chain uses TRBV5-1 with TRBJ2-5; D unclear. The V gene's germline CDR1 is SGHRS and CDR2 YFSETQ. With 5 bases removed from V and 4 bases from J, the gap between germline ends came to 12 bases. The CDR3 runs to 13 residues. The DNA of the CDR3 is TGCGCCAGCAGGCTAGTAGGTAGAGAGACCCAGTACTTC. As protein: CASRLVGRETQYF.

The rearrangement uses TRBV28 and TRBJ1-4; D ambiguous. V lost 3 bases, J lost 5 bases, and 10 bases lay in between. The CDR3 sequence is 14 residues long. Germline V lookup: CDR1 MDHEN, CDR2 SYDVKM. DNA for the CDR3: TGTGCCAGCAGTTTGTCCCAGCCGAATGAAAAACTGTTTTTT. Amino acid sequence: CASSLSQPNEKLFF. Looking up the rest from reference TRBV28 and TRBJ1-4 gives the full variable domain: DVKVTQSSRYLVKRTGEKVFLECVQDMDHENMFWYRQDPGLGLRLIYFSYDVKMKEKGDIPEGYSVSREKKERFSLILESASTNQTSMYLCASSLSQPNEKLFFGSGTQLSVL.

The V call is TRBV7-9, the J call TRBJ2-1; no definite D call. V was clipped by 6 bases and J by 10 bases, with 13 bases between them. The length of the CDR3 is 12 residues. CDR1 is SEHNR, CDR2 FQNEAQ, per germline (reference sequence). The CDR3 sequence is CASRQIVLEQFF. The CDR3, as DNA: TGTGCCAGCAGGCAAATAGTGTTGGAGCAGTTCTTC. Supplemented by reference TRBV7-9 and TRBJ2-1, the full variable domain reads DTGVSQNPRHKITKRGQNVTFRCDPISEHNRLYWYRQTLGQGPEFLTYFQNEAQLEKSRLLSDRFSAERPKGSFSTLEIQRTEQGDSAMYLCASRQIVLEQFFGPGTRLTVL.

This rearrangement joins TRBV5-1 to TRBJ2-7, with 8 positions matching TRBD1. Germline-derived CDR1 and CDR2 are SGHRS and YFSETQ. Trimming removed 4 bases from V and 5 bases from J; junction bases left unmatched: 5. This CDR3 is built from 13 residues. The CDR3 region is CASSPTGAHEQYF. As DNA, the CDR3 is TGCGCCAGCAGCCCGACAGGGGCCCACGAGCAGTACTTC.

The rearrangement joins TRBV7-2 to TRBJ1-1; D perhaps matches TRBD1 (6 bases). Trimming cost V 5 bases and J 3 bases, with 19 bases left between them. This CDR3 has 16 amino acids. CDR1 and CDR2 from the germline V gene are SGHTA and FQGNSA. CDR3: CASSQRGGRSDTEAFF. The CDR3 DNA reads as TGTGCCAGCAGCCAAAGAGGGGGGCGGAGTGACACTGAAGCTTTCTTT.